These 12 T cell receptor beta chains were all obtained from the same sample, sequenced in a study of T cells in localized non-small cell lung cancer. Sequencing used immunoSEQ multiplex PCR; TCRdb keeps in-frame clones, though not all of them. In the table there are 1,000 or so clones, around 20% of which are singletons. The starting material was normal lung tissue next to the tumor, obtained before any cancer treatment. The receptors stem from a man aged 35-75 years with stage III squamous cell lung carcinoma.

This clone turned up a few times. The chain recombines TRBV6-8 with TRBJ2-5; weak D call: TRBD2 (6 bases). Trimming cost V 0 bases and J 5 bases, with 13 bases left between them. The germline CDR1 and CDR2 sequences are MNHGY and SAAAGT. CDR3 size: 15 residues. The DNA of the CDR3 is TGTGCCAGCAGTTACTCTGCGGGGTCCTGGGAGACCCAGTACTTC. Translated, it gives CASSYSAGSWETQYF.

In its sample, this clone is large. The chain employs TRBV6-8 and TRBJ2-3; TRBD1 matches 10 bases. CDR1 and CDR2 (germline): MNHGY, SAAAGT. V dropped 2 bases and J dropped 5; count of bases not matched to a gene: 4. This CDR3 spans 15 amino acids. CDR3 amino acids: CASSYDRGRGDTQYF. The CDR3 DNA sequence: TGTGCCAGCAGTTACGACAGGGGGCGCGGAGATACGCAGTATTTT.

The chain combines TRBV2 with TRBJ2-3; D ambiguous. The CDR3 totals 18 residues. CDR1 SNHLY and CDR2 FYNNEI come from the germline V gene. V lost 6 bases to trimming and J lost 2 bases, with 24 bases between them. The CDR3 loop reads CASSLERPEAISTDTQYF. CDR3 nucleotide sequence: TGTGCCAGCAGCTTAGAGAGACCCGAAGCCATATCCACAGATACGCAGTATTTT.

This clone was counted between two and nine times. V and J are TRBV12-2 and TRBJ2-6; the table's D gene call, TRBD2, was not cross checked with the DNA. TRBV12-2 is a listed pseudogene. CDR3 length equals 19 residues. The CDR3: CASRLAGGGSCKGANVLTF. The CDR3, as DNA: TGTGCAAGTCGCTTAGCGGGGGGAGGGAGCTGTAAAGGGGCCAACGTCCTGACTTTC.

The V call is TRBV18, the J call TRBJ2-1; 14 bases match TRBD2. CDR1 KGHSH and CDR2 LQKENI come from the germline V gene. Trimming took 4 bases from V and 2 from J; bases not matched to a gene: 4. The CDR3 has 17 residues. CDR3 sequence reads: CASSLRTSGRTYNEQFF. The CDR3 DNA reads as TGTGCCAGCTCACTCCGGACTAGCGGGAGGACCTACAATGAGCAGTTCTTC.

By sample share, this clone is medium-sized. The genes are TRBV11-3 and TRBJ1-1; 9 bases match TRBD1. This CDR3 has 14 amino acids. Germline CDR1 reads SGHNT; CDR2 reads YENEEA. The ends lost 5 bases at V and 2 bases at J; junction bases unmatched: 3. The CDR3 region is CASSTGQGNTEAFF. The CDR3 DNA is TGTGCCAGCAGCACGGGACAGGGAAACACTGAAGCTTTCTTT. Looking up the rest from reference TRBV11-3 and TRBJ1-1 gives the full variable domain: EAGVVQSPRYKIIEKKQPVAFWCNPISGHNTLYWYLQNLGQGPELLIRYENEEAVDDSQLPKDRFSAERLKGVDSTLKIQPAELGDSAVYLCASSTGQGNTEAFFGQGTRLTVV.

In its sample, this clone was seen a few times. The rearrangement joins TRBV6-7 to TRBJ1-1; no clear D. TRBV6-7 is marked as an open reading frame, function uncertain. The CDR3 has 11 amino acids. Trimming cost V 7 bases and J 5 bases, with 8 bases left between them. The CDR3 loop is CASKWQTEAFF. DNA of the CDR3: TGTGCCAGCAAATGGCAGACTGAAGCTTTCTTT.

V is TRBV11-3 and J is TRBJ2-7; D assignment may be TRBD1 or TRBD2 (6 bases each). Trimming took 5 bases from V and 5 from J, leaving 16 bases between them. Germline assignment: CDR1 SGHNT and CDR2 YENEEA. The CDR3 runs to 14 residues. CDR3 sequence (DNA): TGTGCCAGCAGCGATGAGGGGGGCGTCCACGAGCAGTACTTC. It translates to CASSDEGGVHEQYF.

By share of the sample, this clone is medium-sized (0.01 to 0.1%). This sequence joins TRBV11-3 and TRBJ2-6; D might be TRBD1 (5 bases). Trimming cost V 3 bases and J 2 bases, with 5 bases left between them. The V gene's germline CDR1 is SGHNT and CDR2 YENEEA. The CDR3 is made up of 14 amino acids. DNA for the CDR3: TGTGCCAGCAGCTTGGGGCCTGGGGCCAACGTCCTGACTTTC. Protein sequence: CASSLGPGANVLTF.

By its share, this clone is large. The chain is built from TRBV11-3 and TRBJ2-1; 10 nucleotides align to TRBD1. From germline, CDR1 is SGHNT and CDR2 YENEEA. The CDR3 sequence is 14 residues long. Losses at the gene ends were 3 bases for V and 8 bases for J; bases not matched to a gene: 4. The CDR3 bases are TGTGCCAGCAGCTTGGGACAGGGGAGCGATGAGCAGTTCTTC. Translated: CASSLGQGSDEQFF.

A few counts support this clone. J is TRBJ2-3 and V is TRBV11-3; D gene ambiguous. CDR3 size: 16 residues. Per germline, CDR1 SGHNT and CDR2 YENEEA. V gave up 7 bases and J gave up 6 bases, with 23 bases separating them. CDR3 DNA sequence: TGTGCCAGCAATAAAGGTGGAGACTCCCGGTGGGATACGCAGTATTTT. It is translated as CASNKGGDSRWDTQYF.

This chain links TRBV6-8 with TRBJ1-6; TRBD1 might be the D (5 bases). Germline CDR1 MNHGY, CDR2 SAAAGT. Trimming left V 7 bases short and J 8 bases short, with 15 bases between. This CDR3 has 14 residues. DNA for the CDR3: TGTGCCAGCATCGAGGGGATAGGTTATTCACCCCTCCACTTT. As protein: CASIEGIGYSPLHF.